This paragraph covers one T cell receptor beta chain sequence. Unrecorded immune exposure was likely among donors, who were nominally healthy when sampled. Researchers ran the PCR with 60 Vbeta and 13 Jbeta primers. Profiled with immunoSEQ multiplex PCR; TCRdb holds only in-frame clones, not every one. The sample carries about 150,000 clones, 81% recorded once. Germline V gives CDR1 SGHAT, CDR2 FQNNGV. The CDR3 sequence is 16 residues long. V trimming: 5 bases; J trimming: 5 bases; junction bases outside the gene matches: 6. This sample is part of a study of cytomegalovirus exposure and HLA in healthy donors.

The rearrangement uses TRBV11-2 and TRBJ2-5; 15 bases agree with TRBD2. Sequenced material: PBMCs. This sequence originates from a man aged 45-65 years in good health and CMV-seropositive. In DNA form, the CDR3 reads TGTGCCAGCAGCCCAAGGACTAGCGGGAGGGTTGAGACCCAGTACTTC. Translation gives CASSPRTSGRVETQYF.